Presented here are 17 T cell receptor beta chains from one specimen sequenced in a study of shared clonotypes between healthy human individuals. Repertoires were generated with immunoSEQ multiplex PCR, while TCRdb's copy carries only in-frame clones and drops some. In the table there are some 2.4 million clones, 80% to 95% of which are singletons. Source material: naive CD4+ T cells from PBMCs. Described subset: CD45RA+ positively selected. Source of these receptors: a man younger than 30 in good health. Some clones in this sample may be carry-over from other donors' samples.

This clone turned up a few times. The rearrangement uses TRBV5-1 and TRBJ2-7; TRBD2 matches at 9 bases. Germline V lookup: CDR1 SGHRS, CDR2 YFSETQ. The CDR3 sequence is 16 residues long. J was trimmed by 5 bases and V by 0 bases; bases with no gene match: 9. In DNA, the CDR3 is TGCGCCAGCAGCTTGGAGGTAGCGGGAGCCGCCCACGAGCAGTACTTC. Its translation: CASSLEVAGAAHEQYF.

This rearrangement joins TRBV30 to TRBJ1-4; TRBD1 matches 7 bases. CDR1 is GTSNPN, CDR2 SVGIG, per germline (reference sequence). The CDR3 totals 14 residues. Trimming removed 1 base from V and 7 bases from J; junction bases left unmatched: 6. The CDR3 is CAWSDKGAGEKLFF. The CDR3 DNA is TGTGCCTGGAGTGACAAGGGGGCGGGTGAAAAACTGTTTTTT.

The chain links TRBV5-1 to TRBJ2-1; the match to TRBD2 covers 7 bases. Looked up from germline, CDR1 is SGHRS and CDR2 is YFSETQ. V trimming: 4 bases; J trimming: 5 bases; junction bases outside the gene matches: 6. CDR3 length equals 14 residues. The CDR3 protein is CASSVASGHNEQFF. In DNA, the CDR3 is TGCGCCAGCAGCGTGGCTAGCGGACACAATGAGCAGTTCTTC.

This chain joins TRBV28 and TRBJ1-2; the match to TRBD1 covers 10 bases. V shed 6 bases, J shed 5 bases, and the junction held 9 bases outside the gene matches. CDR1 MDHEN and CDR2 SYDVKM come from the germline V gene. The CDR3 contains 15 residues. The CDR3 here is CASRNLPGQGYGYTF. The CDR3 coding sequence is TGTGCCAGCAGGAACCTCCCGGGACAGGGGTATGGCTACACCTTC.

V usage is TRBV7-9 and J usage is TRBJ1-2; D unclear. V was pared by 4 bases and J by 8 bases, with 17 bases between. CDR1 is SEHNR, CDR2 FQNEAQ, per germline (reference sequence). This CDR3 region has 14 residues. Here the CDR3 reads CASSSDTRTGGYTF. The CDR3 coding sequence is TGTGCCAGCAGCTCGGATACACGGACCGGGGGCTACACCTTC.

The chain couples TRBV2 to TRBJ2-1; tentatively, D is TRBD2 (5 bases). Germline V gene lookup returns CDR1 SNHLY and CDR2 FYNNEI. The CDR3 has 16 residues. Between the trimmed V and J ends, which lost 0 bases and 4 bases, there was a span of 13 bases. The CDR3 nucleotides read TGTGCCAGCAGTGAAGCGCAACGGGGTAAATACAATGAGCAGTTCTTC. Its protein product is CASSEAQRGKYNEQFF.

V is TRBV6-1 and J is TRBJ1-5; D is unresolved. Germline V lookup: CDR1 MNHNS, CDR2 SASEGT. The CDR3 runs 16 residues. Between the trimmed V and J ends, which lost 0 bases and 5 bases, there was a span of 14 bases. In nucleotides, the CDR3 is TGTGCCAGCAGTGAAGCGCACTTGTACACTCATCAGCCCCAGCATTTT. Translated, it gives CASSEAHLYTHQPQHF.

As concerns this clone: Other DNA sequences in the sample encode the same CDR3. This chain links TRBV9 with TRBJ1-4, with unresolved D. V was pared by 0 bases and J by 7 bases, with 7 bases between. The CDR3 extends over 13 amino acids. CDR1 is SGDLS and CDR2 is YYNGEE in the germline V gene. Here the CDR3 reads CASSVGGAEKLFF. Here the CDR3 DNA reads TGTGCCAGCAGCGTAGGGGGAGCTGAAAAACTGTTTTTT.

The CDR3 sequence is CASSWGTEQYF. For the CDR3, the DNA is TGTGCCAGCAGCTGGGGTACCGAGCAGTACTTC. The chain recombines TRBV5-4 with TRBJ2-7, with D unclear. The CDR3 runs to 11 residues. Per germline, CDR1 SGHNT and CDR2 YYREEE (reference sequence). Trimming stripped 3 bases from V and 6 bases from J, with 7 bases between.

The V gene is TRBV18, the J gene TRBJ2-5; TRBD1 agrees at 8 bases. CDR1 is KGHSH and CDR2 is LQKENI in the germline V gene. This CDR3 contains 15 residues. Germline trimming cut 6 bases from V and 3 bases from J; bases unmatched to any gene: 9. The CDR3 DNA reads TGTGCCAGCTCCCGCTTAACAGGGGGAGAAGAGACCCAGTACTTC. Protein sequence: CASSRLTGGEETQYF.

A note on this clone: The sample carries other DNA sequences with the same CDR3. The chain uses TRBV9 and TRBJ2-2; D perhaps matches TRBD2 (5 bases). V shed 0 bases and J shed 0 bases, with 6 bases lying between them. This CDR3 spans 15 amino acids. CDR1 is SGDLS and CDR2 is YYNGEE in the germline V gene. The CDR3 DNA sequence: TGTGCCAGCAGCGTAGCGGGGACGAACACCGGGGAGCTGTTTTTT. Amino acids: CASSVAGTNTGELFF.

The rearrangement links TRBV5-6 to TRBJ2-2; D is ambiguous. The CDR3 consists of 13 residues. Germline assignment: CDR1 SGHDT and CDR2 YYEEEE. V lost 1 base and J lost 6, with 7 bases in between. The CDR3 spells CASSLPRSGELFF. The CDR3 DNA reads TGTGCCAGCAGCTTGCCCCGCTCCGGGGAGCTGTTTTTT.

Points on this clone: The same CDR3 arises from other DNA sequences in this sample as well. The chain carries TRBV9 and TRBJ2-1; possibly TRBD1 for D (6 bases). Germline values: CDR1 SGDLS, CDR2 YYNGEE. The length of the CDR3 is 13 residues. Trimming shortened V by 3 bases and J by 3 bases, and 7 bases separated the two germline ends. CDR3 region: CASSADSYNEQFF. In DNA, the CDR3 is TGTGCCAGCAGCGCGGACAGCTACAATGAGCAGTTCTTC.

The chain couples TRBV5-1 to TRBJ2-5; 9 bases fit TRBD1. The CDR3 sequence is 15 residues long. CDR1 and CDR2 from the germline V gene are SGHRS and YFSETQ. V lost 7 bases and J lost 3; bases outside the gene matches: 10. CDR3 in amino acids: CASARMGQGEETQYF. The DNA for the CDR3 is TGCGCCAGCGCCAGAATGGGACAGGGTGAAGAGACCCAGTACTTC.

CDR3 sequence (DNA): TGTGCCAGCAGCCCGGACAGGGCCACAGATACGCAGTATTTT. Translation: CASSPDRATDTQYF. This chain connects TRBV5-6 to TRBJ2-3, with 8 bases aligning to TRBD1. The germline gives CDR1 SGHDT, CDR2 YYEEEE. V shed 4 bases and J 2 bases; nucleotides not matched to a gene: 3. The CDR3 is made up of 14 amino acids.

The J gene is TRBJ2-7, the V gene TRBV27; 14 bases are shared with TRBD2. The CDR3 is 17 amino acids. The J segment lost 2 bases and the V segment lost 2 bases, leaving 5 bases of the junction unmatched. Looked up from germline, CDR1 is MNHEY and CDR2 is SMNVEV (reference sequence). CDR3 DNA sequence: TGTGCCAGCAGTTTACAGGGACTAGCGGGAGAGGCCTACGAGCAGTACTTC. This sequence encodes CASSLQGLAGEAYEQYF.

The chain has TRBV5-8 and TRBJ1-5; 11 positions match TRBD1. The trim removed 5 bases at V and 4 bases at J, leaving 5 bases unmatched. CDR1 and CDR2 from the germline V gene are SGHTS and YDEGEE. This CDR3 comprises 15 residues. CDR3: CASRRDRGTNQPQHF. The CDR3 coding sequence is TGTGCCAGCAGGAGGGACAGGGGGACGAATCAGCCCCAGCATTTT.